The entry below gives a single TCR beta chain sequence along with its context. The antigen it binds to is not known. No quality values exist for individual bases; no much larger clone is one base distant. TCRbeta CDR3 regions were amplified from genomic DNA using the immunoSEQ Assay, a bias-controlled multiplex PCR. In the source study's methods: The number of nucleated cells in each sample was estimated by amplification of reference gene primers within the assay. Sequence reads were collapsed and filtered to measure the absolute abundance of every unique TCRbeta CDR3 rearrangement. For each sample, productive Simpson clonality was calculated as the square root of Simpson's diversity index across productive rearrangements. The immuneACCESS repertoire file appears here via TCRdb, limited to in-frame rearrangements. These files lack a portion of the clones; in checked studies, under half of the deficit traces to unresolved V genes, and the cause of the others is not known. The DNA gave D and trimming, while V, J and clone size come from that table. The sample records about 380,000 clones, about 80% of which are singletons. The ten top clones hold more than 1% of the sample.

This entry comes from a study of blood T cell repertoires in COVID-19 (dated by TCRdb to the early 2020s). With regard to the full study: Samples covering the acute and convalescent phases of COVID-19 were provided by collaborators in the United States, Italy and Spain. The prospective study material was composed of cDNA or gDNA derived from T cells, B-cell-depleted T cells, or PBMCs. The dataset comprised deeply sampled blood TCRbeta repertoires from subjects exposed to, actively infected with, or recovered from COVID-19. The repertoires were released in a freely available public database intended as a resource for research on the immune response to SARS-CoV-2. Samples were obtained from the ongoing ImmuneRACE study (first 160 participants) and from some 1,300 subjects provided by 6 global collaborators. Nearly every sample came with metadata listing a de-identified subject ID, COVID-19 status, age in years and sex. HLA class I and class II types, where available, came from metadata supplied by the sample provider rather than from assay-based typing. Points the paper makes about the study in general: Clinical and demographic metadata were provided uncurated, with the amount varying by source and participant.

The collaborating institutions used their own protocols to collect whole blood in K2EDTA tubes. Collaborator samples were shipped for TCRbeta analysis as frozen whole blood, isolated PBMCs, or DNA extracted from either sample type. The CDR3 runs 15 amino acids, cysteine and phenylalanine included. Here the CDR3 DNA is all that survives: 45 bases in frame from base 1. Trimming removed 1 base from V and 1 base from J, leaving 10 bases between the germline ends. CDR1 and CDR2 are drawn from the germline V gene (reference sequence): SGHNT, YYREEE. Here the chain combines TRBV5-4 and TRBJ2-3, with the D gene not clear enough to name. The sequenced sample consisted of peripheral blood. The TCR was taken from a human donor with acute or convalescent COVID-19. The donor label of this sample is uncertain. Read as DNA, the sequence is TGTGCCAGCAGCTTGTCACGAGTTGGCACAGATACGCAGTATTTT. Its translation reads: CASSLSRVGTDTQYF.